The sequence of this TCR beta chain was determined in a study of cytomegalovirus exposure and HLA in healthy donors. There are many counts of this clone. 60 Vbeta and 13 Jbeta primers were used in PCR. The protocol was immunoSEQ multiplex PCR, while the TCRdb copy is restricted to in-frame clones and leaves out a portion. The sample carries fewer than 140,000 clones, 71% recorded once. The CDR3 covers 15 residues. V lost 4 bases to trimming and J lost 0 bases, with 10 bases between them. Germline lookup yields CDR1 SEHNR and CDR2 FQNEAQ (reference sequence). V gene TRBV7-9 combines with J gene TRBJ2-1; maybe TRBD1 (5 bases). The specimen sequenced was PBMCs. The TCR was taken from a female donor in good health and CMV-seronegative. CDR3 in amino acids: CASSWMGRSYNEQFF. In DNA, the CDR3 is TGTGCCAGCAGCTGGATGGGGCGCTCCTACAATGAGCAGTTCTTC.